Listed below are T cell receptor beta chains from one sample, sequenced in a study of blood T cell repertoires in COVID-19. Here immunoSEQ multiplex PCR was the method, and the copy in TCRdb shows in-frame clones only, minus some. The repertoire has some 300,000 clones, more than 75% of them found once; the top ten carry roughly 2%. Sequences were obtained from PBMCs or T cells enriched from blood (not recorded which). These receptors all stem from a woman in her sixties in a cohort exposed to, infected with or recovered from COVID-19 (not recorded which). Each CDR3 is given with its conserved first and last residue. A D gene is named only where the DNA matches it firmly. Some rows have no size entry. The others give once, few or many, or a class for an expanded clone.

J,D,V,size,CDR3,DNA
TRBJ2-3,-,TRBV24-1,-,CATSDLGAASTDTQYF,TGTGCCACCAGTGATTTGGGGGCAGCCAGCACAGATACGCAGTATTTT
TRBJ2-5,TRBD1,TRBV24-1,-,CANRTGGDSETQYF,TGTGCCAATCGGACAGGGGGCGATTCCGAGACCCAGTACTTC
TRBJ2-7,-,TRBV4-3,once,CASSQDRQTMYYEQYF,TGCGCCAGCAGCCAAGATCGGCAGACTATGTACTACGAGCAGTACTTC
TRBJ2-2,-,TRBV28,-,CASSRGADKNTGELFF,TGTGCCAGCAGTAGGGGCGCGGACAAGAACACCGGGGAGCTGTTTTTT
TRBJ2-7,-,TRBV29-1,-,CSVATTLGFEQYF,TGCAGCGTCGCCACGACACTTGGTTTTGAGCAGTACTTC
TRBJ1-1,TRBD1,TRBV7-8,-,CASSLSPTGAWTEAFF,TGTGCCAGCAGCTTATCCCCCACAGGGGCATGGACTGAAGCTTTCTTT
TRBJ1-2,-,TRBV6-5,-,CASSLEQNYGYTF,TGTGCCAGCAGCCTGGAACAGAACTATGGCTACACCTTC
TRBJ2-1,TRBD2,TRBV2,-,CASRRTSGTNEQFF,TGTGCCAGCAGGAGGACTAGCGGGACAAATGAGCAGTTCTTC
TRBJ2-5,-,TRBV6-5,-,CASAGQRETQYF,TGTGCCAGCGCGGGACAGAGAGAGACCCAGTACTTC
TRBJ1-6,-,TRBV28,once,CASSLNSPLHF,TGTGCCAGCAGCCTGAATTCACCCCTCCACTTT
TRBJ2-5,-,TRBV28,-,CASSYRRRVGRQETQYF,TGTGCCAGCAGTTACCGGCGCCGGGTGGGGCGCCAAGAGACCCAGTACTTC
TRBJ2-5,-,TRBV5-4,-,CASSLEQRETQYF,TGTGCCAGCAGCTTGGAGCAGCGGGAGACCCAGTACTTC
TRBJ2-5,-,TRBV11-2,-,CASSTDRQETQYF,TGTGCCAGCAGCACCGACAGACAAGAGACCCAGTACTTC
TRBJ2-7,TRBD2,TRBV28,-,CASPPLGLAGAYEQYF,TGTGCCAGCCCCCCCCTCGGACTAGCGGGAGCCTACGAGCAGTACTTC
TRBJ2-7,-,TRBV18,-,CASSETDYEQYF,TGTGCCAGCTCCGAGACAGACTACGAGCAGTACTTC
TRBJ2-1,TRBD1,TRBV3-1/TRBV3-2,few,CASRSGQGDLNEQFF,TGTGCCAGCAGGTCGGGACAGGGGGACCTCAATGAGCAGTTCTTC
TRBJ2-1,-,TRBV21-1,-,CASSKGPGLADNEQFF,TGTGCCAGCAGCAAAGGCCCGGGACTAGCGGACAATGAGCAGTTCTTC
TRBJ2-7,-,TRBV28,-,CASRPRGIQAYEQYF,TGTGCCAGCAGACCGAGGGGGATACAGGCCTACGAGCAGTACTTC
TRBJ2-7,-,TRBV21-1,-,CASSKETGRSYEQYF,TGTGCCAGCAGCAAGGAGACAGGGCGGTCCTACGAGCAGTACTTC
TRBJ1-5,-,TRBV10-3,-,CAISDDSYQPQHF,TGTGCCATCAGTGACGACAGTTATCAGCCCCAGCATTTT
TRBJ2-3,TRBD2,TRBV9,once,CASSRGAGGPTDTQYF,TGTGCCAGCAGCCGCGGAGCGGGAGGGCCCACAGATACGCAGTATTTT
TRBJ1-2,-,TRBV3-1/TRBV3-2,-,CASSQSNSNYGYTF,TGTGCCAGCAGCCAAAGCAACTCTAACTATGGCTACACCTTC
TRBJ2-2,TRBD2,TRBV5-1,-,CASSTGDFAGGDTGELFF,TGCGCCAGCAGTACGGGGGACTTCGCGGGAGGCGACACCGGGGAGCTGTTTTTT
TRBJ2-3,TRBD1,TRBV29-1,-,CSVGDRVGDTQYF,TGCAGCGTTGGGGACAGGGTTGGAGATACGCAGTATTTT
TRBJ2-3,TRBD2,TRBV28,-,CASSSSLLAGDTDTQYF,TGTGCCAGCAGTTCCTCCCTACTAGCGGGAGACACAGATACGCAGTATTTT
TRBJ1-5,-,TRBV28,-,CASTLREGGSNQPQHF,TGTGCCAGCACCCTAAGAGAGGGAGGGAGCAATCAGCCCCAGCATTTT